These 4 T cell receptor beta chains share one sample of origin, sequenced in a study of lymphopenia after photon versus proton radiotherapy. Method: immunoSEQ multiplex PCR; TCRdb's copy keeps in-frame clones and lacks some. The table has 20,000 to 30,000 clones, roughly four fifths seen once. The source was peripheral blood, collected from a patient treated with proton-based radiotherapy. The receptors originated from a woman between 65 and 79 years old with pancreatic cancer.

The chain is built from TRBV15 and TRBJ2-7; D possibly corresponds to TRBD1 (7 bases). V shed 1 base and J shed 7 bases, with 17 bases lying between them. From germline, CDR1 is LNHNV and CDR2 YYDKDF (reference sequence). The CDR3 totals 15 residues. The DNA of the CDR3 is TGTGCCACCAGCAGAGTAGAACAGGGGAGGAGAGAGCAGTACTTC. Amino acids: CATSRVEQGRREQYF.

With respect to this clone: One end of the junction is discordant with germline, which a read error may explain. The V gene is TRBV6-1, the J gene TRBJ2-3; TRBD2 aligns across 9 bases. CDR1 and CDR2 (germline): MNHNS, SASEGT. The CDR3 consists of 15 residues. The CDR3 protein is CAGSKLAGSTDTQYF. The CDR3, as DNA: TGTGCCGGCAGTAAGCTAGCGGGGAGCACAGATACGCAGTATTTT.

The V and J genes are TRBV18 and TRBJ2-5; D possibly corresponds to TRBD2 (6 bases). CDR1 is KGHSH and CDR2 is LQKENI in the germline V gene. Trimming shortened V by 6 bases and J by 4 bases, and 18 bases separated the two germline ends. This CDR3 contains 15 residues. The CDR3 region is CASSSGAGIRETQYF. In nucleotides, the CDR3 is TGTGCCAGCTCCTCCGGGGCGGGAATCAGAGAGACCCAGTACTTC. The full variable domain, rest sourced from reference TRBV18 and TRBJ2-5, is NAGVMQNPRHLVRRRGQEARLRCSPMKGHSHVYWYRQLPEEGLKFMVYLQKENIIDESGMPKERFSAEFPKEGPSILRIQQVVRGDSAAYFCASSSGAGIRETQYFGPGTRLLVL.

The V call is TRBV28, the J call TRBJ1-2, with D perhaps matching TRBD1 (6 bases). Germline CDR1 and CDR2: MDHEN and SYDVKM. This CDR3 comprises 12 residues. Trimming stripped 11 bases from V and 4 bases from J, with 14 bases between. This CDR3 reads CACNTGLYGYTF. The CDR3 coding sequence is TGTGCCTGCAATACAGGGCTCTATGGCTACACCTTC.